Below are 11 T cell receptor beta chains sequenced from a single sample in a study of OX40 agonist ivuxolimab in advanced cancers. Profiled with immunoSEQ multiplex PCR; TCRdb holds only in-frame clones, not every one. The table has roughly 71,000 clones, roughly 89% seen once. The sequencing here drew on CD4+ or CD8+ T cells sorted from blood, taken in a trial of the OX40 agonist ivuxolimab. Receptors originate from an adult with an advanced solid tumor such as melanoma, head and neck, liver or kidney cancer.

The rearrangement joins TRBV5-1 to TRBJ2-3; D may be TRBD2 (6 bases). Trimming pared 5 bases from V and 6 bases from J, leaving 16 bases between. Germline V gene sequence: CDR1 SGHRS, CDR2 YFSETQ. The CDR3 contains 14 residues. The CDR3 sequence is CASRPWQGGDTQYF. The CDR3 nucleotides are TGCGCCAGCAGACCTTGGCAGGGAGGCGATACGCAGTATTTT.

This chain connects TRBV2 to TRBJ1-3, with D hard to call. The V gene's germline CDR1 is SNHLY and CDR2 FYNNEI. V was trimmed by 6 bases and J by 4 bases, leaving 13 bases between them. The CDR3 is 14 amino acids. The CDR3, as DNA: TGTGCCAGCAGAGGCGATCCGGCCGGAAACACCATATATTTT. This encodes CASRGDPAGNTIYF.

The gene calls are TRBV28 and TRBJ2-7; tentative D call: TRBD2 (6 bases). Trimming took off 10 bases at V and 4 bases at J, with 20 bases between the two ends. Germline CDR1 reads MDHEN; CDR2 reads SYDVKM. The CDR3 extends over 14 amino acids. CDR3 DNA: TGTGCCACCCGAGGAGGGGTTGGGAGATACGAGCAGTACTTC. Translation gives CATRGGVGRYEQYF.

The genes are TRBV30 and TRBJ1-1; D might be TRBD1 (5 bases). The germline V gene has CDR1 GTSNPN and CDR2 SVGIG (reference sequence). Trimming took 0 bases from V and 4 from J, leaving 12 bases between them. The CDR3 totals 14 residues. CDR3 bases: TGTGCCTGGAGTGTAGGGGATATTAGCACTGAAGCTTTCTTT. Its translation: CAWSVGDISTEAFF.

Worth noting for this clone: In the same sample, other DNA sequences code for this CDR3. The chain combines TRBV6-5 with TRBJ2-3, with D possibly matching TRBD2 (6 bases). This CDR3 has 15 residues. Trimming removed 2 bases from V and 0 bases from J, with 9 bases in between. CDR1 is MNHEY and CDR2 is SVGAGI in the germline V gene. CDR3: CASSYGGTSTDTQYF. DNA for the CDR3: TGTGCCAGCAGTTACGGGGGGACTAGCACAGATACGCAGTATTTT.

This rearrangement joins TRBV25-1 to TRBJ1-2; 9 positions match TRBD1. CDR3 length: 16 residues. V was pared by 6 bases and J by 5 bases, with 13 bases of the junction left unmatched. Germline V gene data show CDR1 as MGHDK and CDR2 as SYGVNS. CDR3 residues: CASSPWGGQGIYGYTF. In nucleotides, the CDR3 is TGTGCCAGCAGCCCCTGGGGGGGACAGGGAATTTATGGCTACACCTTC.

V and J are TRBV5-8 and TRBJ1-3; 8 bases are a match to TRBD1. V was clipped by 4 bases and J by 4 bases; unmatched bases: 7. The CDR3 extends over 15 amino acids. From germline, CDR1 is SGHTS and CDR2 YDEGEE. The CDR3 reads CASSRGTGRGNTIYF. The CDR3 DNA reads TGTGCCAGCAGCCGTGGGACAGGTCGGGGAAACACCATATATTTT.

The chain couples TRBV7-2 to TRBJ1-3; D gene uncertain. Germline V lookup: CDR1 SGHTA, CDR2 FQGNSA. The germline V and J ends were trimmed by 7 bases and 9 bases, with 19 bases remaining between them. This CDR3 is 14 amino acids long. CDR3 sequence: CASTLRLGSATIYF. The CDR3 DNA is TGTGCCAGCACCCTCCGTCTGGGTTCGGCCACCATATATTTT.

The chain carries TRBV5-5 and TRBJ1-2, with D uncertain. V was pared by 0 bases and J by 7 bases, with 13 bases between. The V gene's germline CDR1 is SGHKS and CDR2 YYEKEE (reference sequence). The CDR3 covers 14 residues. The CDR3 DNA follows: TGTGCCAGCAGCTTGGCCCCCAGCTCGGGTGGCTACACCTTC. Amino acid sequence: CASSLAPSSGGYTF.

The chain links TRBV7-3 to TRBJ2-5; D possibly corresponds to TRBD2 (5 bases). V dropped 4 bases and J dropped 2 bases, with 8 bases sitting between them. The CDR3 runs 13 residues. The germline V gene encodes CDR1 SGHTA and CDR2 FQGTGA. The CDR3 reads CASSSLVQETQYF. CDR3 nucleotide sequence: TGTGCCAGCAGCTCACTAGTTCAAGAGACCCAGTACTTC.

The chain employs TRBV30 and TRBJ2-1; 9 bases agree with TRBD2. The CDR3 contains 15 residues. Per germline, CDR1 GTSNPN and CDR2 SVGIG (reference sequence). J was trimmed by 7 bases and V by 2 bases; bases with no gene match: 9. The DNA of the CDR3 is TGTGCCTGGAGTACCTCCGGGACTAGCAGGAATGAGCAGTTCTTC. Residues: CAWSTSGTSRNEQFF.